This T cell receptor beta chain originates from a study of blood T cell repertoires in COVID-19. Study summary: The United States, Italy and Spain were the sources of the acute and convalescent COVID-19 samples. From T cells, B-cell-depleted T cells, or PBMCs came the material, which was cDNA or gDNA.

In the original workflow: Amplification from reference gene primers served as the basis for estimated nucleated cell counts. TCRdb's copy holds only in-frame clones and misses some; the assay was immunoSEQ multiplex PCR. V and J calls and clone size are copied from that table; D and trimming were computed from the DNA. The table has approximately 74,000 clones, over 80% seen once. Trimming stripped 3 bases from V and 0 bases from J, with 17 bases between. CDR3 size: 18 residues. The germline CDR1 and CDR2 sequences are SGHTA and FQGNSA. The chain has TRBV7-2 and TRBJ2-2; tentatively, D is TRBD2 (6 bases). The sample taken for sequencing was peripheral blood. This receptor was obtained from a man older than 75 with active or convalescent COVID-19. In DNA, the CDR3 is TGTGCCAGCAGCTTGAACGGGAGTAGGCTCACGAACACCGGGGAGCTGTTTTTT. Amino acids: CASSLNGSRLTNTGELFF.